These 9 T cell receptor beta chains were sequenced from one sample in a study of identical twins. TCRdb called the 5' RACE reads again in MiXCR, with one record for every CDR3 protein. The sample includes about 660,000 distinct CDR3 sequences, 8.5% to 9% of them seen just once. The sample also formed part of further work on yellow fever vaccine responses in identical twins.

The sample comprised PBMCs. The receptor set was obtained from a young woman in good health.

This chain links TRBV10-2 with TRBJ1-5; D might be TRBD1 (5 bases). The V and J ends lost 9 bases and 5 bases respectively, with 11 bases between them. Germline CDR1 is WSHSY and CDR2 is SAAADI. CDR3 length: 12 amino acids. The CDR3 spells CASGTGDQPQHF. CDR3 nucleotide sequence: TGCGCCAGTGGGACGGGCGATCAGCCCCAGCATTTT.

The gene calls are TRBV9 and TRBJ2-5; 13 bases map to TRBD2. The CDR3 contains 17 residues. Germline-derived CDR1 and CDR2 are SGDLS and YYNGEE. J gave up 1 base and V 4 bases, and 7 bases lay outside the gene matches. This CDR3 is CASSPGLAGVTQETQYF. The CDR3 DNA follows: TGTGCCAGCAGCCCAGGACTAGCGGGGGTTACCCAAGAGACCCAGTACTTC.

The CDR3 nucleotides are TGTGCCAGCAGCGTAGGGGGGAGCGATTCACCCCTCCACTTT. Its translation is CASSVGGSDSPLHF. The chain combines TRBV9 with TRBJ1-6, with D tentatively TRBD1 (5 bases). Germline loops: CDR1 SGDLS, CDR2 YYNGEE. Trimming pared 0 bases from V and 8 bases from J, leaving 9 bases between. The CDR3 sequence is 14 residues long.

V and J are TRBV7-2 and TRBJ1-2; a weak D match, TRBD1 (5 bases). CDR1 and CDR2 (germline): SGHTA, FQGNSA. The CDR3 is made up of 13 amino acids. V gave up 2 bases and J gave up 7 bases, with 11 bases separating them. Here the CDR3 DNA reads TGTGCCAGCAGCTTACTGCCAGGGAGTGGCTACACCTTC. It translates to CASSLLPGSGYTF.

This clonotype was counted only a few times. This rearrangement joins TRBV15 to TRBJ2-7; a weak D match, TRBD1 (6 bases). Germline V gene data show CDR1 as LNHNV and CDR2 as YYDKDF (reference sequence). V dropped 3 bases and J dropped 4 bases, with 10 bases sitting between them. The length of the CDR3 is 13 residues. Here the CDR3 reads CATSSPDRYEQYF. The CDR3 DNA sequence: TGTGCCACCAGCAGCCCCGACAGGTACGAGCAGTACTTC.

In this sample, this clonotype turned up many times. The chain recombines TRBV5-1 with TRBJ2-7, with 8 bases identical to TRBD1. The V and J ends lost 0 bases and 5 bases, in that order; junction bases with no gene match: 7. Germline V CDR1 and CDR2: SGHRS, YFSETQ. The CDR3 sequence is 15 residues long. CDR3 region: CASSLGQGFIHEQYF. CDR3 nucleotides: TGCGCCAGCAGCTTGGGACAGGGGTTCATCCACGAGCAGTACTTC.

This sequence joins TRBV7-2 and TRBJ2-5; D is perhaps TRBD2 (5 bases). Germline loops: CDR1 SGHTA, CDR2 FQGNSA. The CDR3 contains 14 residues. The ends were cut back, 0 bases at V and 7 bases at J, with 12 bases in the middle. CDR3 coding DNA: TGTGCCAGCAGCTTAGCCCTAATCAGCGGGACCCAGTACTTC. It specifies CASSLALISGTQYF. The full variable domain, completed using reference TRBV7-2 and TRBJ2-5, is GAGVSQSPSNKVTEKGKDVELRCDPISGHTALYWYRQSLGQGLEFLIYFQGNSAPDKSGLPSDRFSAERTGGSVSTLTIQRTQQEDSAVYLCASSLALISGTQYFGPGTRLLVL.

The gene calls are TRBV9 and TRBJ1-3; D uncertain. V gave up 0 bases and J gave up 4 bases, with 5 bases separating them. The CDR3 consists of 13 residues. Germline-derived CDR1 and CDR2 are SGDLS and YYNGEE. CDR3 sequence (DNA): TGTGCCAGCAGCGTAGTGGGGGGAAACACCATATATTTT. Protein product: CASSVVGGNTIYF.

The chain combines TRBV7-8 with TRBJ1-5; maybe TRBD1 (6 bases). V gave up 5 bases and J gave up 7 bases, with 12 bases separating them. The germline gives CDR1 SGHVS, CDR2 FQNEAQ. The CDR3 runs to 13 residues. CDR3 sequence: CASSGGGPQPQHF. CDR3 bases: TGTGCCAGCAGCGGCGGGGGGCCCCAGCCCCAGCATTTT.